The 11 T cell receptor beta chains below all came from one sample that was sequenced in a study of T cell responses to AZD1222 COVID-19 vaccine. Repertoires were generated with immunoSEQ multiplex PCR, while TCRdb's copy carries only in-frame clones and drops some. The data hold roughly 100,000 clones, with roughly 93% observed a single time. The material was peripheral blood, obtained on day 0 of AZD1222 vaccination. Receptors originate from an adult in good health.

V gene TRBV5-1 combines with J gene TRBJ1-4, with D possibly matching TRBD1 (5 bases). V was trimmed by 4 bases and J by 6 bases, leaving 13 bases between them. Germline V CDR1 and CDR2: SGHRS, YFSETQ. The CDR3 spans 14 residues. In DNA, the CDR3 is TGCGCCAGCAGCCCCGGGCAGGGCGATGAAAAACTGTTTTTT. Its translation is CASSPGQGDEKLFF.

The rearrangement joins TRBV6-6 to TRBJ2-1; D gene ambiguous. Per germline, CDR1 MNHNY and CDR2 SVGAGI (reference sequence). V was cut by 2 bases and J by 9 bases, with 8 bases left in between. The CDR3 is 12 residues long. Written as DNA, the CDR3 is TGTGCCAGCAGTTACGGTACTGGTGAGCAGTTCTTC. It codes for CASSYGTGEQFF.

The rearrangement links TRBV5-1 to TRBJ2-7; 7 bases agree with TRBD1. The trim removed 1 base at V and 6 bases at J, leaving 7 bases unmatched. Germline loops: CDR1 SGHRS, CDR2 YFSETQ. The CDR3 covers 14 residues. CDR3 DNA sequence: TGCGCCAGCAGCTTGATGACAGGGTCCCCCGAGCAGTACTTC. Translation gives CASSLMTGSPEQYF.

The chain couples TRBV7-3 to TRBJ2-2; D is possibly TRBD1 (6 bases). The CDR3 loop spans 15 amino acids. Trimming took off 5 bases at V and 6 bases at J, with 16 bases between the two ends. Germline V gives CDR1 SGHTA, CDR2 FQGTGA. The CDR3 nucleotides read TGTGCCAGCAGCCCCCGAATACAGGGTTCCGGGGAGCTGTTTTTT. Amino acid sequence: CASSPRIQGSGELFF.

This clone was seen a few times. The rearrangement links TRBV9 to TRBJ1-6; D might be TRBD1 (5 bases). The V and J ends lost 0 bases and 7 bases respectively, with 5 bases between them. Germline V CDR1 and CDR2: SGDLS, YYNGEE. This CDR3 is built from 13 residues. The CDR3 bases are TGTGCCAGCAGCGTAGACAGGAATTCACCCCTCCACTTT. It translates to CASSVDRNSPLHF.

The chain recombines TRBV12-3 or TRBV12-4 with TRBJ2-1; possible D gene TRBD2, 5 bases. CDR3 size: 13 residues. Trimming cost V 6 bases and J 3 bases, with 9 bases left between them. CDR3 DNA sequence: TGTGCCAGCAGGCAGCGGTACTACAATGAGCAGTTCTTC. It encodes CASRQRYYNEQFF.

V is TRBV28 and J is TRBJ2-7; 8 bases map to TRBD1. V was clipped by 5 bases and J by 0 bases; unmatched bases: 18. The germline V gene encodes CDR1 MDHEN and CDR2 SYDVKM. CDR3 length: 19 amino acids. The CDR3 region is CASSPIRRQRTGSSYEQYF. CDR3 coding DNA: TGTGCCAGCAGTCCGATCCGACGACAGAGGACAGGGAGCTCCTACGAGCAGTACTTC. Using reference TRBV28 and TRBJ2-7 for the parts outside the CDR3, the full variable domain is DVKVTQSSRYLVKRTGEKVFLECVQDMDHENMFWYRQDPGLGLRLIYFSYDVKMKEKGDIPEGYSVSREKKERFSLILESASTNQTSMYLCASSPIRRQRTGSSYEQYFGPGTRLTVT.

The gene calls are TRBV3-1 (or the pseudogene TRBV3-2) and TRBJ1-3; D unresolved. Germline lookup yields CDR1 LGHDT and CDR2 YNNKEL (reference sequence). The CDR3 contains 15 residues. V lost 3 bases to trimming and J lost 0 bases, with 9 bases between them. DNA of the CDR3: TGTGCCAGCAGCCATCCGTCTTTCTCTGGAAACACCATATATTTT. This sequence encodes CASSHPSFSGNTIYF.

The chain employs TRBV27 and TRBJ2-5, with D maybe TRBD1 (5 bases). This CDR3 is built from 17 residues. Looked up from germline, CDR1 is MNHEY and CDR2 is SMNVEV (reference sequence). The V and J ends lost 5 bases and 2 bases respectively, with 21 bases between them. CDR3 amino acids: CASSRSPTASLQETQYF. The CDR3 DNA is TGTGCCAGCAGTCGGTCCCCGACAGCCTCCCTACAAGAGACCCAGTACTTC.

The V gene is TRBV29-1, the J gene TRBJ1-4; 9 bases map to TRBD1. The CDR3 sequence is 14 residues long. Trimming removed 6 bases from V and 0 bases from J; junction bases left unmatched: 2. Germline loops: CDR1 SQVTM, CDR2 ANQGSEA. In DNA, the CDR3 is TGCAGCGTAACAGGGGGCTCAACTAATGAAAAACTGTTTTTT. Translation gives CSVTGGSTNEKLFF.

The chain joins TRBV14 to TRBJ2-1; D is possibly TRBD2 (6 bases). This CDR3 has 17 amino acids. V lost 5 bases to trimming and J lost 3 bases, with 20 bases between them. The V gene's germline CDR1 is SGHDN and CDR2 FVKESK. CDR3 bases: TGTGCCAGCAGCGATAGGACTACGGGATATGACTACAATGAGCAGTTCTTC. It is translated as CASSDRTTGYDYNEQFF.